One and the same sample provided the 22 T cell receptor beta chains below, sequenced in a study of blood T cell repertoires in COVID-19. The repertoire was sequenced with immunoSEQ multiplex PCR; TCRdb's copy has only in-frame clones and lacks some. The data hold around 200,000 clones, with about 83% observed a single time. Sequences were obtained from peripheral blood. The receptors here all came from a woman in her thirties or forties with active or convalescent COVID-19.

This clone was recorded a few times. CDR3 amino acids: CASSWEGGDQPQHF. CDR3 sequence (DNA): TGTGCCAGCAGCTGGGAGGGGGGGGATCAGCCCCAGCATTTT. The chain employs TRBV2 and TRBJ1-5; D may be TRBD1 (6 bases). V gave up 6 bases and J gave up 5 bases, with 14 bases separating them. The CDR3 is made up of 14 amino acids. Per germline, CDR1 SNHLY and CDR2 FYNNEI.

This clone was seen a handful of times. The rearrangement links TRBV29-1 to TRBJ1-5; 7 nucleotides align to TRBD1. J was trimmed by 2 bases and V by 4 bases; bases with no gene match: 5. Per germline, CDR1 SQVTM and CDR2 ANQGSEA. The length of the CDR3 is 14 residues. CDR3 loop: CSVAGGSGNQPQHF. The CDR3 region has the DNA TGCAGCGTTGCAGGGGGTTCTGGCAATCAGCCCCAGCATTTT.

The V call is TRBV6-5, the J call TRBJ1-1; 9 bases agree with TRBD1. CDR1 MNHEY and CDR2 SVGAGI come from the germline V gene. Losses at the gene ends were 7 bases for V and 11 bases for J; bases not matched to a gene: 5. There are 11 residues in the CDR3. CDR3 region: CASIGTGSAFF. The CDR3 bases are TGTGCCAGCATCGGGACAGGGAGCGCTTTCTTT.

The chain couples TRBV7-2 to TRBJ2-5; 7 bases map to TRBD2. With 3 bases clipped from V and 9 bases from J, the junction kept 10 bases outside the gene matches. The CDR3 runs to 14 residues. From germline, CDR1 is SGHTA and CDR2 FQGNSA. CDR3 DNA sequence: TGTGCCAGCAGCTTGACTAGCTCTAGCCAGCCCCAGTACTTC. It encodes CASSLTSSSQPQYF.

The CDR3 region is CASSPGGLSYTF. The DNA of the CDR3 is TGTGCCAGCAGTCCAGGGGGCTTGAGCTACACCTTC. This chain uses TRBV6-5 with TRBJ1-2, with 8 bases aligning to TRBD1. Germline values: CDR1 MNHEY, CDR2 SVGAGI. This CDR3 is built from 12 residues. V lost 5 bases and J lost 9; bases outside the gene matches: 5.

The gene calls are TRBV30 and TRBJ1-2, with a possible D match to TRBD1 (5 bases). The CDR3 is 17 amino acids. Germline V CDR1 and CDR2: GTSNPN, SVGIG (reference sequence). Trimming stripped 0 bases from V and 2 bases from J, with 19 bases between. The CDR3 sequence is CAWSVGGKIALNYGYTF. As DNA, the CDR3 is TGTGCCTGGAGTGTCGGGGGAAAGATAGCATTGAACTATGGCTACACCTTC.

The chain joins TRBV5-1 to TRBJ2-5; D is ambiguous. Looked up from germline, CDR1 is SGHRS and CDR2 is YFSETQ. Trimming took 7 bases from V and 2 from J, leaving 9 bases between them. The CDR3 runs 12 residues. CDR3 sequence reads: CASRLDQETQYF. CDR3 nucleotides: TGCGCCAGCCGACTGGATCAAGAGACCCAGTACTTC.

The chain couples TRBV18 to TRBJ1-5, with a weak D call TRBD1 (5 bases). Germline V gives CDR1 KGHSH, CDR2 LQKENI. The V and J ends lost 1 base and 3 bases respectively, with 13 bases between them. CDR3 length: 16 amino acids. The CDR3: CASSPLGTGANQPQHF. The DNA for the CDR3 is TGTGCCAGCTCACCACTCGGTACAGGTGCCAATCAGCCCCAGCATTTT.

The rearrangement joins TRBV5-1 to TRBJ1-1; 10 bases fit TRBD1. The CDR3 is made up of 13 amino acids. Germline V gives CDR1 SGHRS, CDR2 YFSETQ. V lost 3 bases and J lost 5; bases outside the gene matches: 1. The CDR3 DNA is TGCGCCAGCAGCTCGGGACAGGGGACTGAAGCTTTCTTT. Amino acid sequence: CASSSGQGTEAFF.

This chain joins TRBV20-1 and TRBJ2-7; possible D gene TRBD2, 7 bases. The CDR3 has 15 amino acids. CDR1 is DFQATT, CDR2 SNEGSKA, per germline (reference sequence). V shed 3 bases and J shed 6 bases, with 21 bases lying between them. In nucleotides, the CDR3 is TGCAGTGCTAGTACGGGGGGCGGGCGGGCCGGCGAGCAGTACTTC. Its translation is CSASTGGGRAGEQYF.

CDR3 sequence reads: CSVVTSGSTDTQYF. The CDR3 DNA follows: TGCAGCGTTGTAACTAGCGGGAGCACAGATACGCAGTATTTT. V usage is TRBV29-1 and J usage is TRBJ2-3; TRBD2 aligns across 9 bases. After removal of 4 bases from V and 0 bases from J, the junction contained 2 bases not matched to a gene. Germline V gene data show CDR1 as SQVTM and CDR2 as ANQGSEA. This CDR3 contains 14 residues.

The CDR3 region has the DNA TGCGCCAGCAGCCAAGAAGAGCGGGGGATTTACACCGGGGAGCTGTTTTTT. It translates to CASSQEERGIYTGELFF. J is TRBJ2-2 and V is TRBV4-3; TRBD2 agrees at 8 bases. Germline CDR1 reads LGHNA; CDR2 reads YSLEER. The J segment lost 3 bases and the V segment lost 0 bases, leaving 6 bases of the junction unmatched. This CDR3 has 17 amino acids.

There are a few counts of this clone. The chain has TRBV25-1 and TRBJ2-7; 9 bases align to TRBD2. This CDR3 spans 17 amino acids. Germline V gene lookup returns CDR1 MGHDK and CDR2 SYGVNS. J was trimmed by 7 bases and V by 5 bases; bases with no gene match: 18. The CDR3 nucleotides are TGTGCCAGCAGTTTTAAAGCTTCTAGCGGGGATGGTGAGGAGCAGTACTTC. This translates into CASSFKASSGDGEEQYF.

The V gene is TRBV19, the J gene TRBJ1-1; 8 nucleotides match TRBD1. J was trimmed by 3 bases and V by 4 bases; bases with no gene match: 7. CDR3 length equals 15 residues. The V gene's germline CDR1 is LNHDA and CDR2 SQIVND (reference sequence). As DNA, the CDR3 is TGTGCCAGTAGTACACGGGACAGGCCGTACACTGAAGCTTTCTTT. Translation: CASSTRDRPYTEAFF.

The rearrangement joins TRBV6-5 to TRBJ1-2; 8 nucleotides line up with TRBD1. In germline, CDR1 is MNHEY, CDR2 SVGAGI. With V trimmed by 2 bases and J by 7 bases, 3 bases remained unmatched. CDR3 size: 13 residues. CDR3 residues: CASSYHGQGGYTF. DNA of the CDR3: TGTGCCAGCAGTTACCATGGACAGGGTGGCTACACCTTC.

This chain uses TRBV7-8 with TRBJ2-5; 10 bases line up with TRBD2. Trimming at V came to 5 bases and at J to 7 bases, leaving 22 bases not matched to a gene. CDR1 is SGHVS and CDR2 is FQNEAQ in the germline V gene. This CDR3 is 19 amino acids long. The CDR3 loop reads CASSQRLASGGPRGRTQYF. The CDR3 DNA sequence: TGTGCCAGCAGCCAGCGACTAGCTAGCGGGGGACCCAGGGGGCGGACCCAGTACTTC.

There are a few counts of this clone. The chain uses TRBV4-2 and TRBJ2-7; 9 nucleotides agree with TRBD2. J was trimmed by 1 base and V by 1 base; bases with no gene match: 2. CDR1 LGHNA and CDR2 YNFKEQ come from the germline V gene. This CDR3 comprises 15 residues. The CDR3 DNA sequence: TGTGCCAGCAGCCAAGGTAGCGGGGGATCCTACGAGCAGTACTTC. As protein: CASSQGSGGSYEQYF.

This chain joins TRBV19 and TRBJ2-2; 9 bases are shared with TRBD1. The CDR3 covers 15 residues. Looked up from germline, CDR1 is LNHDA and CDR2 is SQIVND (reference sequence). The J segment lost 1 base and the V segment lost 5 bases, leaving 2 bases of the junction unmatched. The CDR3: CASSGQGKNTGELFF. Here the CDR3 DNA reads TGTGCCAGTAGTGGACAGGGGAAGAACACCGGGGAGCTGTTTTTT.

V is TRBV28 and J is TRBJ1-6; TRBD1 matches at 7 bases. From germline, CDR1 is MDHEN and CDR2 SYDVKM. The CDR3 sequence is 17 residues long. The ends lost 7 bases at V and 8 bases at J; junction bases unmatched: 17. For the CDR3, the DNA is TGTGCCAGCAATACTTATTTTAAACAGGGGTTTCATTCACCCCTCCACTTT. It yields the protein CASNTYFKQGFHSPLHF.

The chain recombines TRBV6-6 with TRBJ2-2, with 10 nucleotides matching TRBD1. With 2 bases clipped from V and 4 bases from J, the junction kept 1 base outside the gene matches. Germline V gene data show CDR1 as MNHNY and CDR2 as SVGAGI (reference sequence). This CDR3 region has 15 residues. The CDR3 loop is CASSYGTGATGELFF. In nucleotides, the CDR3 is TGTGCCAGCAGTTACGGGACAGGGGCCACCGGGGAGCTGTTTTTT.

This clone was counted at least ten times. The J gene is TRBJ2-2, the V gene TRBV5-1; TRBD2 aligns across 8 bases. The CDR3 extends over 17 amino acids. Germline assignment: CDR1 SGHRS and CDR2 YFSETQ. V trimming: 0 bases; J trimming: 4 bases; junction bases outside the gene matches: 8. CDR3 bases: TGCGCCAGCAGCTTGGGGCCGGGAGGGCCGGGCACCGGGGAGCTGTTTTTT. Translation gives CASSLGPGGPGTGELFF.

This sequence joins TRBV5-1 and TRBJ1-4; TRBD1 matches 9 bases. V shed 3 bases, J shed 6 bases, and the junction held 6 bases outside the gene matches. The CDR3 runs 15 residues. In germline, CDR1 is SGHRS, CDR2 YFSETQ. CDR3 in amino acids: CASSWGTGRHEKLFF. CDR3 in DNA: TGCGCCAGCAGCTGGGGGACAGGGAGACATGAAAAACTGTTTTTT.